This TCR beta chain was observed in a study of blood T cell repertoires in COVID-19. Study as a whole: The study drew acute and convalescent COVID-19 samples from the United States, Italy and Spain.

Generated by immunoSEQ multiplex PCR, the TCRdb table keeps only in-frame clones and is missing some. The top ten clones hold approximately 3% of a sample with some 150,000 clones, around 91% of them seen once. V lost 3 bases, J lost 2 bases, and 5 bases stayed unmatched. In germline, CDR1 is SGHNT, CDR2 YYREEE (reference sequence). CDR3 size: 15 residues. The sequenced sample consisted of peripheral blood. The source of this sequence is an older woman with active COVID-19. The V and J genes are TRBV5-4 and TRBJ2-3; TRBD2 agrees at 8 bases. CDR3 amino acids: CASSSGTRNTDTQYF. CDR3 coding DNA: TGTGCCAGCAGCTCCGGGACTAGGAACACAGATACGCAGTATTTT.